Each of the 31 T cell receptor beta chains below was sequenced from the same sample in a study of blood T cell repertoires in COVID-19 (dated by TCRdb to the early 2020s). Libraries were built with the immunoSEQ multiplex PCR assay. In its TCRdb copy, this immuneACCESS table keeps in-frame sequences only and misses some clones. Where compared with another copy, unresolved V genes explain less than half of these, and the others have no known cause. The sample includes 250,000 or so clones, with about 89% observed a single time. Clones ranked in the top ten supply approximately 2.4% of the sample. The specimen was PBMCs or T cells enriched from blood (not recorded which). The receptors come from a woman aged 18 to 35 who had recovered from COVID-19.

J is TRBJ2-3 and V is TRBV18, with D possibly TRBD2 on 6 matching bases. This CDR3 has 14 residues. Per the germline V gene, CDR1 is KGHSH and CDR2 is LQKENI. V lost 8 bases and J lost 1, with 13 bases in between. The CDR3 loop is CASTRGGGTDTQYF. In nucleotides, the CDR3 is TGTGCCAGCACCCGAGGCGGGGGCACAGATACGCAGTATTTT.

This sequence joins TRBV6-5 and TRBJ1-4; TRBD1 matches at 7 bases. V lost 4 bases to trimming and J lost 3 bases; unmatched junction nucleotides: 8. This CDR3 has 16 residues. The germline V gene has CDR1 MNHEY and CDR2 SVGAGI. The CDR3 protein is CASSSATGESNEKLFF. DNA of the CDR3: TGTGCCAGCAGTTCAGCTACAGGGGAATCTAATGAAAAACTGTTTTTT.

The chain uses TRBV18 and TRBJ2-3; 9 positions match TRBD2. The CDR3 is 16 amino acids. J was trimmed by 2 bases and V by 1 base; bases with no gene match: 4. Germline V gene lookup returns CDR1 KGHSH and CDR2 LQKENI. This CDR3 reads CASSPRLAGSTDTQYF. The CDR3 DNA follows: TGTGCCAGCTCACCACGGCTAGCGGGGTCCACAGATACGCAGTATTTT.

This clone was detected only a few times. The chain employs TRBV7-9 and TRBJ1-2; 8 bases are a match to TRBD1. This CDR3 region has 13 residues. CDR1 is SEHNR and CDR2 is FQNEAQ in the germline V gene (reference sequence). J gave up 5 bases and V 5 bases, and 4 bases lay outside the gene matches. This CDR3 is CASSRDRRYGYTF. CDR3 in DNA: TGTGCCAGCAGCCGGGACAGGAGATATGGCTACACCTTC.

The chain carries TRBV6-6 and TRBJ1-2; TRBD1 matches at 7 bases. The germline gives CDR1 MNHNY, CDR2 SVGAGI (reference sequence). V gave up 4 bases and J gave up 7 bases; unmatched junction bases: 6. This CDR3 region has 13 residues. For the CDR3, the DNA is TGTGCCAGCAGTTTCGACAGGGCGGGTGGCTACACCTTC. As protein: CASSFDRAGGYTF.

CDR3 DNA: TGTGCCATTCAGGGAGGGAGCAATCAGCCCCAGCATTTT. Its translation is CAIQGGSNQPQHF. V and J are TRBV6-5 and TRBJ1-5; the D gene is possibly TRBD1 (5 bases). Trimming pared 10 bases from V and 1 base from J, leaving 11 bases between. There are 13 residues in the CDR3. CDR1 and CDR2 from the germline V gene are MNHEY and SVGAGI.

The genes are TRBV19 and TRBJ1-3; D is unresolved. Trimming cost V 3 bases and J 4 bases, with 10 bases left between them. Per germline, CDR1 LNHDA and CDR2 SQIVND (reference sequence). The CDR3 consists of 14 residues. The CDR3 here is CASSIADTGNTIYF. DNA for the CDR3: TGTGCCAGTAGTATCGCAGATACGGGAAACACCATATATTTT.

V gene TRBV19 combines with J gene TRBJ1-2, with D tentatively TRBD1 (5 bases). The CDR3 runs 15 residues. The ends were cut back, 3 bases at V and 6 bases at J, with 17 bases in the middle. Germline V gene sequence: CDR1 LNHDA, CDR2 SQIVND (reference sequence). The CDR3 DNA reads TGTGCCAGTAGTATGGGCGCGCAGGGTTTTCATGGCTACACCTTC. Protein sequence: CASSMGAQGFHGYTF.

The chain has TRBV3-1 (or the pseudogene TRBV3-2) and TRBJ2-7; 9 bases align to TRBD2. Per the germline V gene, CDR1 is LGHDT and CDR2 is YNNKEL (reference sequence). V trimming: 4 bases; J trimming: 0 bases; junction bases outside the gene matches: 13. The CDR3 runs 18 residues. For the CDR3, the DNA is TGTGCCAGCAGCCCTGGGGGGGCTAGCGGGAAGAGCTCCTACGAGCAGTACTTC. It yields the protein CASSPGGASGKSSYEQYF.

The chain employs TRBV27 and TRBJ1-2; D may be TRBD1 (6 bases). With 0 bases removed from V and 6 bases from J, the gap between germline ends came to 20 bases. Germline CDR1 MNHEY, CDR2 SMNVEV (reference sequence). This CDR3 spans 17 amino acids. CDR3 DNA: TGTGCCAGCAGTTTATCGTCGAGTAGGGGGATTGAGGATGGCTACACCTTC. It is translated as CASSLSSSRGIEDGYTF.

This clone has a single count. V is TRBV7-2 and J is TRBJ2-7; D is perhaps TRBD2 (5 bases). CDR3 length: 14 residues. From germline, CDR1 is SGHTA and CDR2 FQGNSA. The V end was cut by 3 bases, the J end by 0 bases, with 9 bases between. The CDR3 DNA is TGTGCCAGCAGCTTGGATGGAGGCTCCTACGAGCAGTACTTC. As protein: CASSLDGGSYEQYF.

The genes are TRBV11-3 and TRBJ1-2, with D hard to call. Between the trimmed V and J ends, which lost 5 bases and 4 bases, there was a span of 14 bases. Looked up from germline, CDR1 is SGHNT and CDR2 is YENEEA. The CDR3 spans 14 residues. The CDR3 DNA reads TGTGCCAGCAGCCCGCCGGAGGGCATCTATGGCTACACCTTC. This gives the protein CASSPPEGIYGYTF.

The chain joins TRBV5-4 to TRBJ1-6; no definite D call. This CDR3 is 16 amino acids long. Looked up from germline, CDR1 is SGHNT and CDR2 is YYREEE (reference sequence). V gave up 0 bases and J gave up 0 bases, with 7 bases separating them. CDR3 sequence (DNA): TGTGCCAGCAGCTTGGATCTTAGCTCCTATAATTCACCCCTCCACTTT. Protein sequence: CASSLDLSSYNSPLHF.

V gene TRBV10-3 combines with J gene TRBJ2-1; 7 nucleotides align to TRBD2. The CDR3 covers 14 residues. The J segment lost 5 bases and the V segment lost 5 bases, leaving 6 bases of the junction unmatched. Germline V gene sequence: CDR1 ENHRY, CDR2 SYGVKD. As DNA, the CDR3 is TGTGCCATCAGTAGGGAGGGCCCTGACAATGAGCAGTTCTTC. It specifies CAISREGPDNEQFF.

This clone was observed once. V is TRBV19 and J is TRBJ1-4; D perhaps matches TRBD1 (5 bases). CDR1 LNHDA and CDR2 SQIVND come from the germline V gene (reference sequence). CDR3 length equals 19 residues. Trimming shortened V by 7 bases and J by 0 bases, and 24 bases separated the two germline ends. CDR3 in DNA: TGTGCCAGTAAACCTCGGACAAGGGGATTTTCTGCAACTAATGAAAAACTGTTTTTT. Translated, it gives CASKPRTRGFSATNEKLFF.

The CDR3 DNA is TGTGCCAGCAGCTTAGGGCAGGTCCTAATCGGGGGTAACTATGGCTACACCTTC. Translated, it gives CASSLGQVLIGGNYGYTF. The chain couples TRBV13 to TRBJ1-2, with D maybe TRBD1 (5 bases). Between the trimmed V and J ends, which lost 0 bases and 1 base, there was a span of 18 bases. The CDR3 is made up of 18 amino acids. Germline V gene lookup returns CDR1 PRHDT and CDR2 FYEKMQ (reference sequence). Based on the CDR3 plus reference TRBV13 and TRBJ1-2, the full variable domain is AAGVIQSPRHLIKEKRETATLKCYPIPRHDTVYWYQQGPGQDPQFLISFYEKMQSDKGSIPDRFSAQQFSDYHSELNMSSLELGDSALYFCASSLGQVLIGGNYGYTFGSGTRLTVV.

The DNA of the CDR3 is TGTGCCAGCAGTGCAGCTTATTTAACGGACAGGGACGAGGATGGCTACACCTTC. It encodes CASSAAYLTDRDEDGYTF. The chain joins TRBV7-9 to TRBJ1-2, with 8 bases fitting TRBD1. CDR3 length equals 18 residues. J lost 6 bases, V lost 6 bases, and 21 bases had no gene match. From germline, CDR1 is SEHNR and CDR2 FQNEAQ (reference sequence).

Comments on this clone: The sample carries other DNA sequences with the same CDR3. This chain links TRBV28 with TRBJ1-1; D gene unclear. Germline V gene lookup returns CDR1 MDHEN and CDR2 SYDVKM. V lost 2 bases and J 5 bases, leaving 3 bases between the germline ends. The CDR3 has 11 residues. The CDR3 here is CASSLRTEAFF. CDR3 in DNA: TGTGCCAGCAGTTTACGGACTGAAGCTTTCTTT.

CDR3 sequence (DNA): TGTGCCAGTAGCCCGACAGGGGGCGCAGGAAACATTCAGTACTTC. Its translation is CASSPTGGAGNIQYF. The J gene is TRBJ2-4, the V gene TRBV19; 10 bases are a match to TRBD1. The junction had 8 bases not matched to a gene; V was cut back by 6 bases and J by 6 bases. There are 15 residues in the CDR3. Germline V gene sequence: CDR1 LNHDA, CDR2 SQIVND (reference sequence).

V gene TRBV4-1 combines with J gene TRBJ1-1; 10 bases align to TRBD1. J lost 0 bases, V lost 5 bases, and 6 bases had no gene match. The CDR3 sequence is 16 residues long. Germline CDR1 reads MGHRA; CDR2 reads YSYEKL. The CDR3 region is CASSEGTGALNTEAFF. CDR3 bases: TGCGCCAGCAGCGAAGGGACAGGGGCACTGAACACTGAAGCTTTCTTT.

V and J are TRBV18 and TRBJ1-2, with 9 positions matching TRBD1. Germline values: CDR1 KGHSH, CDR2 LQKENI. With V trimmed by 4 bases and J by 7 bases, 10 bases remained unmatched. This CDR3 has 15 residues. In nucleotides, the CDR3 is TGTGCCAGCTCACGAGCCGGGACAGGGTCATCTGGCTACACCTTC. Protein: CASSRAGTGSSGYTF.

The genes are TRBV18 and TRBJ1-2, with 11 bases aligning to TRBD1. The junction had 4 bases not matched to a gene; V was cut back by 3 bases and J by 4 bases. In germline, CDR1 is KGHSH, CDR2 LQKENI. CDR3 length equals 15 residues. The CDR3 reads CASSPMGQGVYGYTF. The CDR3 nucleotides are TGTGCCAGCTCACCGATGGGACAGGGGGTCTATGGCTACACCTTC.

The J gene is TRBJ2-7, the V gene TRBV12-3 or TRBV12-4; no clear D gene. V lost 6 bases, J lost 2 bases, and 11 bases lay in between. The CDR3 length is 13 residues. CDR3 DNA sequence: TGTGCCAGCAGACGCGGTGATACCTACGAGCAGTACTTC. It translates to CASRRGDTYEQYF.

The chain employs TRBV7-2 and TRBJ1-3; the D gene is possibly TRBD1 (5 bases). This CDR3 spans 16 amino acids. Trimming took 5 bases from V and 4 from J, leaving 18 bases between them. CDR1 and CDR2 from the germline V gene are SGHTA and FQGNSA. The CDR3 DNA is TGTGCCAGCAGCCCAATGCGGGGGTTGGGAGGAAACACCATATATTTT. Translated, it gives CASSPMRGLGGNTIYF.

The J gene is TRBJ2-1, the V gene TRBV28; 12 bases are a match to TRBD2. The CDR3 is 18 amino acids. V lost 8 bases to trimming and J lost 2 bases; unmatched junction nucleotides: 13. Germline CDR1 is MDHEN and CDR2 is SYDVKM. CDR3 bases: TGTGCCAGCGGGGCTAGCGGGGGGGTGCGAAGACCCTACAATGAGCAGTTCTTC. Translation: CASGASGGVRRPYNEQFF. Using reference TRBV28 and TRBJ2-1 for the parts outside the CDR3, the full variable domain is DVKVTQSSRYLVKRTGEKVFLECVQDMDHENMFWYRQDPGLGLRLIYFSYDVKMKEKGDIPEGYSVSREKKERFSLILESASTNQTSMYLCASGASGGVRRPYNEQFFGPGTRLTVL.

The rearrangement links TRBV7-6 to TRBJ2-1; 11 nucleotides align to TRBD2. V shed 4 bases and J 6 bases; nucleotides not matched to a gene: 5. The CDR3 is 15 amino acids. The germline CDR1 and CDR2 sequences are SGHVS and FNYEAQ. This CDR3 reads CASSSTSGAANEQFF. For the CDR3, the DNA is TGTGCCAGCAGCTCGACTAGCGGGGCCGCCAATGAGCAGTTCTTC.

The chain has TRBV9 and TRBJ1-6; weak D call: TRBD1 (6 bases). Germline CDR1 reads SGDLS; CDR2 reads YYNGEE. V gave up 2 bases and J gave up 8 bases, with 11 bases separating them. The CDR3 contains 14 residues. In DNA, the CDR3 is TGTGCCAGCAGCGTTTTACAGGGAGATTCACCCCTCCACTTT. It codes for CASSVLQGDSPLHF.

This clone has more than one count but fewer than ten. The V gene is TRBV11-2, the J gene TRBJ2-7, with a tentative D call TRBD2 (5 bases). Germline V gives CDR1 SGHAT, CDR2 FQNNGV. The CDR3 totals 14 residues. V was cut by 2 bases and J by 5 bases, with 13 bases left in between. CDR3 in DNA: TGTGCCAGCAGCTTAAGAGGGTCCGCTAACGAGCAGTACTTC. Protein product: CASSLRGSANEQYF.

The genes are TRBV29-1 and TRBJ2-5; a weak D match, TRBD1 (5 bases). The CDR3 covers 14 residues. Per the germline V gene, CDR1 is SQVTM and CDR2 is ANQGSEA. The V gene lost 5 bases and the J gene lost 1 base, with 14 bases spanning the gap. CDR3: CSVSKGAVQETQYF. The CDR3 DNA reads as TGCAGCGTTTCTAAAGGGGCAGTCCAAGAGACCCAGTACTTC.

There are a few counts of this clone. The rearrangement uses TRBV6-5 and TRBJ1-1, with D unclear. CDR3 size: 13 residues. From germline, CDR1 is MNHEY and CDR2 SVGAGI. V gave up 5 bases and J gave up 1 base, with 8 bases separating them. The CDR3 region has the DNA TGTGCCAGCAGTCAGGTACAGAACACTGAAGCTTTCTTT. Translated, it gives CASSQVQNTEAFF.

This rearrangement joins TRBV2 to TRBJ2-2; 7 nucleotides line up with TRBD1. The CDR3 has 14 amino acids. Germline CDR1 and CDR2: SNHLY and FYNNEI. V gave up 2 bases and J gave up 6 bases; unmatched junction bases: 3. CDR3 coding DNA: TGTGCCAGCAGTGAACAGGGGGTGGCCGGGGAGCTGTTTTTT. This gives the protein CASSEQGVAGELFF.